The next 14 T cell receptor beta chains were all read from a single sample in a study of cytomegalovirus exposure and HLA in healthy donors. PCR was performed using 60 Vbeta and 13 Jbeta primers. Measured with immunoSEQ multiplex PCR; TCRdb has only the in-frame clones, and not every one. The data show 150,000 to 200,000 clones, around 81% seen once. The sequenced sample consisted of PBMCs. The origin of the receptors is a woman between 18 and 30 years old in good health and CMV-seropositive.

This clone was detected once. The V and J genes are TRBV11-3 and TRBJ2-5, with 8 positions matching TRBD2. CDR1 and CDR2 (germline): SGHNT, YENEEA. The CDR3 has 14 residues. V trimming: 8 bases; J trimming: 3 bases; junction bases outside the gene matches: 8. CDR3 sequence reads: CASGPGGGEETQYF. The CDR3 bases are TGTGCCAGCGGGCCCGGGGGGGGAGAAGAGACCCAGTACTTC.

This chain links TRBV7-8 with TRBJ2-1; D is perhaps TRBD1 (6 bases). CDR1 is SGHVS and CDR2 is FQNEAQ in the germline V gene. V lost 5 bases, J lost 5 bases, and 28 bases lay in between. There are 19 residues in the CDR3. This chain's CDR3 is CASSAGTPKPRLGNNEQFF. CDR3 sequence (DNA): TGTGCCAGCAGCGCCGGGACACCGAAGCCCCGGTTGGGGAACAATGAGCAGTTCTTC.

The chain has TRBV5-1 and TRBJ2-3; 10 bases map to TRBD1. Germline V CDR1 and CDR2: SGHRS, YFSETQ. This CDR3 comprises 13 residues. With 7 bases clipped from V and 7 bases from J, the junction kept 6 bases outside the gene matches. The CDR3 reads CASRRDRGYTQYF. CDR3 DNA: TGCGCCAGCCGCCGGGACAGGGGCTATACGCAGTATTTT.

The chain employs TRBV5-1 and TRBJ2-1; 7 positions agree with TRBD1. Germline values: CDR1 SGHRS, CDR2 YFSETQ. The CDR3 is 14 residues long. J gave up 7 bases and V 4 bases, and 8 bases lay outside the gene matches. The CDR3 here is CASSQGQPANEQFF. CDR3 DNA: TGCGCCAGCAGCCAGGGACAGCCCGCGAATGAGCAGTTCTTC. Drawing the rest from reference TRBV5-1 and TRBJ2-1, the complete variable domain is KAGVTQTPRYLIKTRGQQVTLSCSPISGHRSVSWYQQTPGQGLQFLFEYFSETQRNKGNFPGRFSGRQFSNSRSEMNVSTLELGDSALYLCASSQGQPANEQFFGPGTRLTVL.

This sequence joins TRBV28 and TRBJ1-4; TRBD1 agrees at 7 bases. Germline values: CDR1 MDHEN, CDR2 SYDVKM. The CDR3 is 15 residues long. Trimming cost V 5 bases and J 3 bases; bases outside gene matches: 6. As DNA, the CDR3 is TGTGCCAGCAGTGACCGGACAGGTCCTAATGAAAAACTGTTTTTT. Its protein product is CASSDRTGPNEKLFF.

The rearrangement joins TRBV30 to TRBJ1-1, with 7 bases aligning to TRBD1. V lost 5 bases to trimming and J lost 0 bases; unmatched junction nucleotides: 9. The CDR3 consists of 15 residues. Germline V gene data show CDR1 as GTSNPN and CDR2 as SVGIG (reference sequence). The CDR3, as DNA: TGTGCCTGGGGAGCCAGGGGACAGATGAACACTGAAGCTTTCTTT. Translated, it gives CAWGARGQMNTEAFF.

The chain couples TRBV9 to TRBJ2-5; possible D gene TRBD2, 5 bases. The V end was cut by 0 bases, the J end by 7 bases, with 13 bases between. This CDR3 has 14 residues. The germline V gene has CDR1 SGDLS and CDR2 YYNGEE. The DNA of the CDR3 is TGTGCCAGCAGCGTAGAATCTCGACGGGGGACCCAGTACTTC. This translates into CASSVESRRGTQYF.

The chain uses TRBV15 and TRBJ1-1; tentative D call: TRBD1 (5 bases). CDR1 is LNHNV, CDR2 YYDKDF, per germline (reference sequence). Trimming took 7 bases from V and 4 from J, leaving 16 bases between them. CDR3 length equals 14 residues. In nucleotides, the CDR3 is TGTGCCACCACCACACAGGCCGGGGGCACTGAAGCTTTCTTT. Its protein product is CATTTQAGGTEAFF.

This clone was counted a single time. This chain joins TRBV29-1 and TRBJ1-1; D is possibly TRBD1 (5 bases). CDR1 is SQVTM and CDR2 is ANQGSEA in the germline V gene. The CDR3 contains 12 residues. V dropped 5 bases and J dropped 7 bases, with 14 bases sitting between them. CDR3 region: CSVSLGGVEAFF. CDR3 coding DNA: TGCAGCGTTTCCCTTGGGGGGGTTGAAGCTTTCTTT. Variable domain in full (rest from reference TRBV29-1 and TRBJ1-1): SAVISQKPSRDICQRGTSLTIQCQVDSQVTMMFWYRQQPGQSLTLIATANQGSEATYESGFVIDKFPISRPNLTFSTLTVSNMSPEDSSIYLCSVSLGGVEAFFGQGTRLTVV.

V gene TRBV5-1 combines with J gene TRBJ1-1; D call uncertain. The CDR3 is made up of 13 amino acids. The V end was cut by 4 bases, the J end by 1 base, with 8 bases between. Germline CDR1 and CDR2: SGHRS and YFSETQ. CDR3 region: CASSTRQNTEAFF. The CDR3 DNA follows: TGCGCCAGCAGCACAAGACAGAACACTGAAGCTTTCTTT.

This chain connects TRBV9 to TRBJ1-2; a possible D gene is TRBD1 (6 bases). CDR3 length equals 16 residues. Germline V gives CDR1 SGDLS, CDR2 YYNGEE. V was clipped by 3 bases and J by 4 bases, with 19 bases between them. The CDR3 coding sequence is TGTGCCAGCAGCGGCTCAGACAGGTCGGAGGCCTATGGCTACACCTTC. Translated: CASSGSDRSEAYGYTF. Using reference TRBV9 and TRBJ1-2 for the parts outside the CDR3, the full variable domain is DSGVTQTPKHLITATGQRVTLRCSPRSGDLSVYWYQQSLDQGLQFLIQYYNGEERAKGNILERFSAQQFPDLHSELNLSSLELGDSALYFCASSGSDRSEAYGYTFGSGTRLTVV.

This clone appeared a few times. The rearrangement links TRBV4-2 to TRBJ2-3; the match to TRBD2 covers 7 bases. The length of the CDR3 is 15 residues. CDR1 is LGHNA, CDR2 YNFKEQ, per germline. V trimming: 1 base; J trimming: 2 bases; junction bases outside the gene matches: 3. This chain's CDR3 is CASSQVSGATDTQYF. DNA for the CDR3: TGTGCCAGCAGCCAAGTAAGCGGGGCCACAGATACGCAGTATTTT.

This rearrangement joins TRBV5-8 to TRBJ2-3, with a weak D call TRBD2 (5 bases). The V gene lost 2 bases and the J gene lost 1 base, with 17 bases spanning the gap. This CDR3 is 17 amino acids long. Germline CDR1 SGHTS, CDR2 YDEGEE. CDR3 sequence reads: CASSLEPLVRGTDTQYF. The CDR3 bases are TGTGCCAGCAGCTTAGAGCCACTAGTGCGAGGCACAGATACGCAGTATTTT.

CDR3 residues: CASSPLGWTGSEQYF. CDR3 sequence (DNA): TGTGCCAGCAGCCCCCTTGGATGGACAGGGAGCGAGCAGTACTTC. The gene calls are TRBV6-1 and TRBJ2-7, with TRBD1 matching over 8 bases. The CDR3 sequence is 15 residues long. CDR1 and CDR2 from the germline V gene are MNHNS and SASEGT. After removal of 6 bases from V and 6 bases from J, the junction contained 13 bases not matched to a gene.